This T cell receptor (beta chain) was obtained from a study of chemoradiotherapy in HPV16-positive cancers. Germline values: CDR1 SQVTM, CDR2 ANQGSEA. Trimming removed 4 bases from V and 4 bases from J, with 16 bases in between. The CDR3 sequence is 15 residues long. The table came from immunoSEQ multiplex PCR; TCRdb's copy has only in-frame clones and leaves some out. The sample carries about 7,900 clones, roughly 89% recorded once. This chain links TRBV29-1 with TRBJ2-2, with a tentative D call TRBD1 (5 bases). The input for sequencing was blood, taken from a patient who underwent chemoradiotherapy. This TCR came from a human donor with HPV-associated anogenital cancer. CDR3 sequence (DNA): TGCAGCGTTGCAGGGAAGGCAGCGAGCACCGGGGAGCTGTTTTTT. This codes for CSVAGKAASTGELFF.